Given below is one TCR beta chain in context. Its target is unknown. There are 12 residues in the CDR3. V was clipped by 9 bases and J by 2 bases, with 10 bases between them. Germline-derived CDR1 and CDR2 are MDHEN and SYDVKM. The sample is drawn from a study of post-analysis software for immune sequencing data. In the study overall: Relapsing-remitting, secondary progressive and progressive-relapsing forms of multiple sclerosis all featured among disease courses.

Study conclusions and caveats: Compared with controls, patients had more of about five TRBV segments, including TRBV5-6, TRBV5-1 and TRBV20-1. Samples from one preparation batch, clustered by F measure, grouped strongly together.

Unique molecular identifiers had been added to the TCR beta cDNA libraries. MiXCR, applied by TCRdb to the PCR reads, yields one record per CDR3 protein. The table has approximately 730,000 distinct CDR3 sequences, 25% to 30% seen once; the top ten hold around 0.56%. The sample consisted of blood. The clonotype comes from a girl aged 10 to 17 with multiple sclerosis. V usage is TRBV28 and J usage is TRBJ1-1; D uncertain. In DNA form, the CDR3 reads TGTGCCAGTAGAGGTGCTAACACTGAAGCTTTCTTT. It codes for CASRGANTEAFF.